This paragraph reports one TCR beta chain. This record belongs to a study of shared clonotypes between healthy human individuals. With V trimmed by 10 bases and J by 8 bases, 9 bases remained unmatched. The germline V gene encodes CDR1 ENHRY and CDR2 SYGVKD. The CDR3 runs 13 residues. Clones were read by immunoSEQ multiplex PCR, and TCRdb kept only the in-frame ones, dropping some. The data hold over 2 million clones, with 85% to 95% observed a single time. The sequence came from a man between 18 and 29 years old in good health. The sequenced material came from naive CD4+ T cells sorted from blood. Subset of the sample: CD45RA+ positively selected. The gene calls are TRBV10-3 and TRBJ1-4; 8 bases are a match to TRBD1. The CDR3 bases are TGTGCCACCGTTAAAGACAGGGGCGAAAAACTGTTTTTT. Translating gives CATVKDRGEKLFF.